These T cell receptor beta chains were read from a single sample in a study of cytomegalovirus exposure and HLA in healthy donors. The table came from immunoSEQ multiplex PCR; TCRdb's copy has only in-frame clones and leaves some out. The sample contains over 70,000 clones, 70% to 80% of which appear only once. Material: PBMCs. The receptors come from a man aged 25-40 years in good health and CMV-seronegative. The CDR3 runs from the conserved cysteine through the conserved F or W. The D gene is left open where the match is weak. Where a row states a size, it is once, few, many or the class of an expanded clone; other rows omit it.

16	NA	TRBV11-2	NA	TRBJ1-5	TGTGCCAGCAGCTCACTGTCGGGACAAAGCAATCAGCCCCAGCATTTT	CASSSLSGQSNQPQHF
12	NA	TRBV28	NA	TRBJ1-1	TGTGCCAGCAGTATGGCTCCGGGTGAAGCTTTCTTT	CASSMAPGEAFF
13	TRBD1	TRBV5-4	NA	TRBJ1-1	TGTGCCAGCAGCACCTGGCAGGGGGCTGAAGCTTTCTTT	CASSTWQGAEAFF
18	NA	TRBV21-1	NA	TRBJ2-3	TGTGCCAGCAGCAAGCCGGGTTTGGTACAGGGGTCAACAGATACGCAGTATTTT	CASSKPGLVQGSTDTQYF
15	TRBD2	TRBV5-1	NA	TRBJ2-7	TGCGCCAGCAGCTGGCTCCCGGCTAGCGGATACGAGCAGTACTTC	CASSWLPASGYEQYF
16	NA	TRBV9	NA	TRBJ2-7	TGTGCCAGCAGCAAACCCACAGGCCTTCTTACCTACGAGCAGTACTTC	CASSKPTGLLTYEQYF
14	NA	TRBV6-1	NA	TRBJ2-7	TGTGCCAGCAGTGAAATCCGGGGGACCTACGAGCAGTACTTC	CASSEIRGTYEQYF
13	NA	TRBV5-1	NA	TRBJ2-7	TGCGCCAGCAAGTGGGAGAAGGCCTACGAGCAGTACTTC	CASKWEKAYEQYF
11	NA	TRBV30	NA	TRBJ2-7	TGTGCCTGGAGTATTGCCTACGAGCAGTACTTC	CAWSIAYEQYF
15	TRBD2	TRBV10-3	NA	TRBJ2-1	TGTGCCATTTCGACTAGCGGGAGCTCCTACAATGAGCAGTTCTTC	CAISTSGSSYNEQFF
14	TRBD2	TRBV10-2	few	TRBJ2-7	TGCGCCAGCAGTGAGGGACTAGCGACGTACGAGCAGTACTTC	CASSEGLATYEQYF
14	NA	TRBV30	NA	TRBJ1-1	TGTGCCTGGGACTCAACCGGGACTAACACTGAAGCTTTCTTT	CAWDSTGTNTEAFF
13	NA	TRBV28	NA	TRBJ2-7	TGTGCCAGCAGATCCACAGGGTTCTACGAGCAGTACTTC	CASRSTGFYEQYF
17	TRBD1	TRBV7-8	NA	TRBJ1-6	TGTGCCAGCCTCGAGGACAGGGTAATTTCCTATAATTCACCCCTCCACTTT	CASLEDRVISYNSPLHF
14	TRBD1	TRBV2	NA	TRBJ1-1	TGTGCCAGCAAGCCTCAGGGGGCGGACACTGAAGCTTTCTTT	CASKPQGADTEAFF
13	TRBD1	TRBV5-1	NA	TRBJ1-1	TGCGCCAGCAGCGCAACAGGGGGCACTGAAGCTTTCTTT	CASSATGGTEAFF
15	TRBD2	TRBV28	NA	TRBJ2-5	TGTGCCAGCAGGGCTGGTGGAGCGGGGGAGGAGACCCAGTACTTC	CASRAGGAGEETQYF
12	TRBD1	TRBV19	once	TRBJ1-2	TGTGCCAGTACCGGGACAGGGGCTGGCTACACCTTC	CASTGTGAGYTF
12	NA	TRBV7-9	few	TRBJ2-5	TGTGCCAGCAGCACTATCGGAGAGAGCCAGTACTTC	CASSTIGESQYF
16	NA	TRBV7-2	NA	TRBJ2-3	TGTGCCAGCAGCTTAGGAATGGGGGCTAGCACAGATACGCAGTATTTT	CASSLGMGASTDTQYF
13	NA	TRBV6-5	NA	TRBJ1-1	TGTGCCAGCAGAAGACAGTCTATCACTGAAGCTTTCTTT	CASRRQSITEAFF
15	TRBD1	TRBV6-6	NA	TRBJ1-2	TGTGCCAGCCGGGACAGGGGGCTGGCTGGAGATGGCTACACCTTC	CASRDRGLAGDGYTF
15	NA	TRBV2	few	TRBJ1-6	TGTGCCAGCATAGAAGCGACAGGATATAATTCACCCCTCCACTTT	CASIEATGYNSPLHF
14	NA	TRBV6-1	NA	TRBJ1-5	TGTGCCAGCAGTAGAAGGGGTTGGAATCAGCCCCAGCATTTT	CASSRRGWNQPQHF
15	NA	TRBV18	NA	TRBJ1-6	TGTGCCAGCTCACCAAACAGGGCGATTGATTCACCCCTCCACTTT	CASSPNRAIDSPLHF
14	NA	TRBV27	NA	TRBJ2-3	TGTGCCAGCAGTTCCCAGGGGACCGACGGGACGCAGTATTTT	CASSSQGTDGTQYF
12	NA	TRBV7-9	NA	TRBJ1-1	TGTGCCAGCAGCTTCGGGAACACTGAAGCTTTCTTT	CASSFGNTEAFF
15	NA	TRBV11-2	NA	TRBJ1-2	TGTGCCAGCAGCCCCACTACCGGGACACTCTATGGCTACACCTTC	CASSPTTGTLYGYTF
16	NA	TRBV15	NA	TRBJ2-5	TGTGCCACCAGCAGATCGGGAACTAACAACCAAGAGACCCAGTACTTC	CATSRSGTNNQETQYF
14	TRBD2	TRBV5-1	NA	TRBJ2-7	TGCGCCAGCAGCTGGGGTAGCGGGAGTTACGAGCAGTACTTC	CASSWGSGSYEQYF
15	NA	TRBV5-6	NA	TRBJ2-5	TGTGCCAGCAGCTTGGGTGGGCCAGGGGTAGAGACCCAGTACTTC	CASSLGGPGVETQYF
16	NA	TRBV6-6	NA	TRBJ2-1	TGTGCCAGCAGTTTTAGGGGAGGACTCTCCTACAATGAGCAGTTCTTC	CASSFRGGLSYNEQFF
12	NA	TRBV6-5	NA	TRBJ1-1	TGTGCCAGCACTCCTATGAACACTGAAGCTTTCTTT	CASTPMNTEAFF
14	NA	TRBV5-4	few	TRBJ1-2	TGTGCCAGCAGCTTCATTTGGAGAATCAATGGCTACACCTTC	CASSFIWRINGYTF
13	NA	TRBV18	few	TRBJ1-1	TGTGCCAGCTCACCCCGCCCGGACACTGAAGCTTTCTTT	CASSPRPDTEAFF
16	TRBD2	TRBV14	once	TRBJ2-1	TGTGCCAGCAGCCACACCAGACTAGCGGGAGGCGGAGAGCAGTTCTTC	CASSHTRLAGGGEQFF
13	TRBD2	TRBV29-1	NA	TRBJ2-7	TGCAGCGTTCAAGGACTAGAATCCTACGAGCAGTACTTC	CSVQGLESYEQYF
14	TRBD1	TRBV2	NA	TRBJ2-2	TGTGCCACAAGGCGGACAGGGTCGTCCGGGGAGCTGTTTTTT	CATRRTGSSGELFF
16	TRBD1	TRBV28	NA	TRBJ1-2	TGTGCCAGCAGTTTACCCGGGACAGGGGAAGTCTATGGCTACACCTTC	CASSLPGTGEVYGYTF
15	TRBD1	TRBV15	NA	TRBJ2-7	TGTGCCACCAGCAGGGGTGGACAGGGGGCCTACGACCAGTACTTC	CATSRGGQGAYDQYF
16	TRBD1	TRBV14	NA	TRBJ2-2	TGTGCCAGCAGCCTACCGGGACAGGAATACACCGGGGAGCTGTTTTTT	CASSLPGQEYTGELFF
15	NA	TRBV2	NA	TRBJ2-7	TGTGCCAGCAGAAAAGAGGGACTGATGAGGACCGAGCAGTACTTC	CASRKEGLMRTEQYF
19	TRBD2	TRBV30	NA	TRBJ2-6	TGTGCCTGGAGTGTCGGGACTACACCCTTCATCTCTGGGGCCAACGTCCTGACTTTC	CAWSVGTTPFISGANVLTF
13	NA	TRBV11-2	NA	TRBJ2-5	TGTGCCAGCAGCAGTTTCGGTTGGGAGACCCAGTACTTC	CASSSFGWETQYF
19	NA	TRBV4-1	NA	TRBJ1-3	TGCGCCAGCAGCCAAGATGCCCTTGGCGGGGGGTTTACCGGAAACACCATATATTTT	CASSQDALGGGFTGNTIYF
14	TRBD2	TRBV5-5	NA	TRBJ2-7	TGTGCCAGCAACCAAGCAGCGGGGACTGACGAGCAGTACTTC	CASNQAAGTDEQYF
15	TRBD2	TRBV7-2	NA	TRBJ2-3	TGTGCCAGCAGGAGGGAGGCGGGGGACACAGATACGCAGTATTTT	CASRREAGDTDTQYF
15	NA	TRBV6-5	NA	TRBJ2-7	TGTGCCAGCAGTTACGCCCAGGGGCCAACCTACGAGCAGTACTTC	CASSYAQGPTYEQYF
13	NA	TRBV5-6	NA	TRBJ2-7	TGTGCCAGCAGCTTGGGGGCAGGTTACGAGCAGTACTTC	CASSLGAGYEQYF
12	NA	TRBV29-1	NA	TRBJ2-3	TGCAGCGTCTCGAGGGAGACAGATACGCAGTATTTT	CSVSRETDTQYF
14	NA	TRBV28	NA	TRBJ2-5	TGTGCCAGCAGCCCCCCTAGGAGGTTAGAGACCCAGTACTTC	CASSPPRRLETQYF
15	TRBD1	TRBV18	once	TRBJ1-2	TGTGCCAGCTCACCAGGGGACAGGGCTAACTATGGCTACACCTTC	CASSPGDRANYGYTF
14	NA	TRBV7-2	NA	TRBJ1-2	TGTGCCAGCAGCCGAACAGGGCTTATCTATGGCTACACCTTC	CASSRTGLIYGYTF
13	NA	TRBV5-1	NA	TRBJ1-2	TGCGCCAGCAGGGACGGGCAGGGTAGTGGCTACACCTTC	CASRDGQGSGYTF
16	NA	TRBV4-1	NA	TRBJ2-1	TGCGCCAGCAGCCAGGCCGCGGGACAGTCCTACAATGAGCAGTTCTTC	CASSQAAGQSYNEQFF
13	TRBD1	TRBV29-1	NA	TRBJ1-5	TGCAGCGTTATGGGACAGGGGGATCAGCCCCAGCATTTT	CSVMGQGDQPQHF
16	TRBD2	TRBV6-6	few	TRBJ2-2	TGTGCCAGCAGTCGAAGCTCCGGGACTAGGGGCGGGGAGCTGTTTTTT	CASSRSSGTRGGELFF
19	TRBD2	TRBV10-3	NA	TRBJ2-3	TGTGCCATCAGTGAGTCATTCGGTTTGTCTAGCGGGGGCACAGATACGCAGTATTTT	CAISESFGLSSGGTDTQYF
14	NA	TRBV6-5	NA	TRBJ1-5	TGTGCCAGCAGTTACTCCTACAGAGCTCAGCCCCAGCATTTT	CASSYSYRAQPQHF